This is a list of T cell receptor beta chains from one sample in a study of Graves' ophthalmopathy and Graves' hyperthyroidism. TCRdb ran MiXCR on the multiplex PCR reads and lists one entry per CDR3 protein. The profile shows 400,000 to 500,000 distinct CDR3 sequences, under 25% of them singletons. What was sequenced was peripheral blood. The receptor set was obtained from a woman under 30 with stable Graves' hyperthyroidism. Both conserved end residues are part of each CDR3. Fields, in order: J gene, clone size, CDR3 length, D gene, V gene, CDR3 DNA, CDR3 protein. The D gene is left open where the match is weak. Only part of the rows carry a size: once, few, many, or a class if the clone is expanded.

>TRBJ2-2|few|16|TRBD1|TRBV6-1
TGTGCCAGCAGCTTCGGACAGGGGGTCGACACCGGGGAGCTGTTTTTT
CASSFGQGVDTGELFF
>TRBJ2-7|many|14|TRBD1|TRBV14
TGTGCCAGCAATCCACTAGGACAGGGCTACGAGCAGTACTTC
CASNPLGQGYEQYF
>TRBJ2-5|.|11|.|TRBV11-2
TGTGCCAGCAGCTTAGGTTGGGACCAGTACTTC
CASSLGWDQYF
>TRBJ1-5|many|16|.|TRBV6-2/TRBV6-3
TGTGCCAGCAGGTTTACGTTGGAGAATAGCAATCAGCCCCAGCATTTT
CASRFTLENSNQPQHF
>TRBJ2-7|.|13|.|TRBV24-1
TGTGCCACCAGTGACCATGGACAGTACGAGCAGTACTTC
CATSDHGQYEQYF
>TRBJ1-5|many|15|TRBD1|TRBV28
TGTGCCAGCAGACCGACAGGGGTTAGCAATCAGCCCCAGCATTTT
CASRPTGVSNQPQHF
>TRBJ1-1|many|12|.|TRBV7-8
TGTGCCAGCAGCTTAGTGGGCAGAGAAGCTTTCTTT
CASSLVGREAFF
>TRBJ2-7|many|15|.|TRBV28
TGTGCCAGCAGCTGGGGCGACAGACACTCCTACGAGCAGTACTTC
CASSWGDRHSYEQYF
>TRBJ2-5|many|16|.|TRBV6-1
TGTGCCAGCAGTGAAGCTCGGCGGAGGTACCAAGAGACCCAGTACTTC
CASSEARRRYQETQYF
>TRBJ1-1|many|19|.|TRBV7-3
TGTGCCAGCAGCTTAAAACCCCAAGAGCCAGGGGTTAGGGGCACTGAAGCTTTCTTT
CASSLKPQEPGVRGTEAFF
>TRBJ2-7|many|13|.|TRBV5-1
TGCGCCAGCAGCTTGGACAGTACCTACGAGCAGTACTTC
CASSLDSTYEQYF
>TRBJ2-4|many|14|TRBD2|TRBV4-3
TGCGCCAGCAGCCAAGCGGGGGAGGGAAACATTCAGTACTTC
CASSQAGEGNIQYF
>TRBJ2-5|many|16|TRBD2|TRBV3-1
TGTGCCAGCAGCCAGATCAGGAACGGGAGGACCTTGACCCAGTACTTC
CASSQIRNGRTLTQYF
>TRBJ2-2|many|14|.|TRBV7-6
TGTGCCAGCAGCGCGCAAAGCCTCACCGGGGAGCTGTTTTTT
CASSAQSLTGELFF
>TRBJ2-2|many|16|TRBD2|TRBV9
TGTGCCAGCAGCGTAGCTCAAGCGGGAGGAGGCGGGGAGCTGTTTTTT
CASSVAQAGGGGELFF
>TRBJ2-7|many|14|.|TRBV5-6
TGTGCCAGCAGCTTCCGTCGTCAGGGGGGCGAGCAGTACTTC
CASSFRRQGGEQYF
>TRBJ1-3|many|16|.|TRBV28
TGTGCCAGCAGTTTATCTACAGGAACCTCTGGAAACACCATATATTTT
CASSLSTGTSGNTIYF
>TRBJ2-5|few|16|.|TRBV20-1
TGCAGTGCTAGAGATCAGGCCGGACGAACCGGGGGGACCCAGTACTTC
CSARDQAGRTGGTQYF
>TRBJ1-1|.|15|TRBD1|TRBV30
TGTGCCTGGAGTCGCAAGGGACAGGATAACACTGAAGCTTTCTTT
CAWSRKGQDNTEAFF
>TRBJ1-1|.|14|.|TRBV9
TGTGCCAGCAGCCCAGAGGGTCGTAACACTGAAGCTTTCTTT
CASSPEGRNTEAFF
>TRBJ2-2|.|16|.|TRBV7-3
TGTGCCAGCAGCTTAACGTCAACGGGAGCCACCGGGGAGCTGTTTTTT
CASSLTSTGATGELFF
>TRBJ2-5|many|17|TRBD2|TRBV7-8
TGTGCCAGCAGCCGCCCCCGGGGGCCTAGCGGGACCGAGACCCAGTACTTC
CASSRPRGPSGTETQYF
>TRBJ1-1|.|14|.|TRBV5-1
TGCGCCAGCAGCTTGTTCCATAGGGGGACTGAAGCTTTCTTT
CASSLFHRGTEAFF
>TRBJ1-5|many|16|.|TRBV6-2/TRBV6-3
TGTGCCAGCAGTTACCAAACAGGGATGGGCAATCAGCCCCAGCATTTT
CASSYQTGMGNQPQHF
>TRBJ1-1|few|15|.|TRBV5-6
TGTGCCAGCAGTTATAGGACATCTCAGAACACTGAAGCTTTCTTT
CASSYRTSQNTEAFF
>TRBJ1-5|many|16|.|TRBV19
TGTGCCAGTAGTTCGAGCGGCATCAGCCCCAATCAGCCCCAGCATTTT
CASSSSGISPNQPQHF
>TRBJ2-5|.|13|.|TRBV19
TGTGCCAGTAGTATTTGTTGTCGAGAGACCAAGTACTTC
CASSICCRETKYF
>TRBJ1-2|.|15|.|TRBV6-5
TGTGCCAGCAGTTTAGGTGCAGGCGAGGTCTATGGCTACACCTTC
CASSLGAGEVYGYTF
>TRBJ1-2|many|14|.|TRBV20-1
TGCAGTGCTAGAACCTTGGACAGTGACTATGGCTACACCTTC
CSARTLDSDYGYTF
>TRBJ2-6|many|13|.|TRBV6-2/TRBV6-3
TGTGCCAGCACGAGATCTGGGGCCAACGTCCTGACTTTC
CASTRSGANVLTF
>TRBJ1-2|many|14|.|TRBV12-3/TRBV12-4
TGTGCCAGCAGTTCCTGGGGCCAGGGGAATGGCTACACCTTC
CASSSWGQGNGYTF
>TRBJ1-5|many|14|.|TRBV12-3/TRBV12-4
TGTGCCAGCAGTTTAGAGTGGGTGTATCAGCCCCAGCATTTT
CASSLEWVYQPQHF
>TRBJ1-1|many|14|TRBD1|TRBV10-3
TGTGCCATCATGGGGACAGGGACGGGCACTGAAGCTTTCTTT
CAIMGTGTGTEAFF
>TRBJ1-5|.|14|.|TRBV6-1
TGTGCCAGCAGTGAATACCAAACCGGTCAGCCCCAGCATTTT
CASSEYQTGQPQHF
>TRBJ1-2|.|12|.|TRBV12-3/TRBV12-4
TGTGCCACCAGTCAGGCGGGGTATGGCTACACCTTC
CATSQAGYGYTF
>TRBJ1-1|many|14|.|TRBV12-3/TRBV12-4
TGTGCCAGCAGTTTAGATGTTCAGGGGACTGAAGCTTTCTTT
CASSLDVQGTEAFF
>TRBJ2-6|.|13|.|TRBV20-1
TGCAGTGCTGTCCCGGGTGGGGCCAACGTCCTGACTTTC
CSAVPGGANVLTF
>TRBJ2-7|many|15|.|TRBV14
TGTGCCAGCAGCCGTGACGGAATGGAGCTATACGAGCAGTACTTC
CASSRDGMELYEQYF
>TRBJ2-7|.|14|TRBD1|TRBV20-1
TGCAGTGCTAGCGACAGGGCCTCCTTATACGAGCAGTACTTC
CSASDRASLYEQYF
>TRBJ1-1|many|14|.|TRBV28
TGTGCCAGCAGTACCCCGAGCGGGGACACTGAAGCTTTCTTT
CASSTPSGDTEAFF
>TRBJ2-6|many|17|TRBD2|TRBV19
TGTGCCAGTAGTAGGGACTACTCTAGCTCTGGGGCCAACGTCCTGACTTTC
CASSRDYSSSGANVLTF
>TRBJ1-1|.|13|.|TRBV6-5
TGTGCCAGCAGTTACTTCAGGGAGACCAGCGCTTTCTTT
CASSYFRETSAFF
>TRBJ1-1|many|12|.|TRBV2
TGTGCCAGCAGAACAGGTTTCACTGAAGCTTTCTTT
CASRTGFTEAFF
>TRBJ1-1|.|14|.|TRBV7-9
TGTGCCAGCAGCCAACACGCCATGAACACTGAAGCTTTCTTT
CASSQHAMNTEAFF
>TRBJ2-2|few|21|.|TRBV5-1
TGCGCCAGCAGCTTTCCGTCGCGTCCTTTGGGGTTTCGGTCGAACACCGGGGAGCTGTTTTTT
CASSFPSRPLGFRSNTGELFF
>TRBJ1-6|few|14|TRBD1|TRBV12-5
TGTGCTAGTGGCCGGACAGGGGAAAATTCACCCCTCCACTTT
CASGRTGENSPLHF
>TRBJ2-7|many|15|.|TRBV6-1
TGTGCCAGCAGTGAAGGGGCAGGGGCAGCCTACGAGCAGTACTTC
CASSEGAGAAYEQYF
>TRBJ1-2|many|15|.|TRBV4-1
TGCGCCAGCAGCCAGCCGGGACAAAATAACTATGGCTACACCTTC
CASSQPGQNNYGYTF
>TRBJ1-2|.|13|.|TRBV6-5
TGTGCCAGCAGTTCCTTAGGGGCGAGTGGCTACACCTTC
CASSSLGASGYTF